This T cell receptor (beta chain) was sequenced in a study of CD8 T cells in Susac syndrome. Study-wide context: There were Susac syndrome patients who were therapy-naive at blood draw, others on corticosteroids, and others on intravenous immunoglobulin alone.

There are 16 residues in the CDR3. Germline CDR1 is SGHAT and CDR2 is FQNNGV. V gave up 4 bases and J gave up 5 bases, with 20 bases separating them. cDNA came from approximately 0.5 to 1 ug RNA primed by random hexamers. TCRdb re-called the immunoSEQ multiplex PCR reads through MiXCR, storing one row per CDR3 protein. In the table there are some 200,000 distinct CDR3 sequences, approximately 95% of which are singletons. This receptor was obtained from a human donor with Susac syndrome. The chain joins TRBV11-2 to TRBJ2-5; the D gene is possibly TRBD2 (5 bases). The sequenced sample consisted of CD8+ T cells from PBMCs. DNA for the CDR3: TGTGCCAGCAGCTGGAATGAGCGCGGGCTTGGGGAGACCCAGTACTTC. This encodes CASSWNERGLGETQYF.